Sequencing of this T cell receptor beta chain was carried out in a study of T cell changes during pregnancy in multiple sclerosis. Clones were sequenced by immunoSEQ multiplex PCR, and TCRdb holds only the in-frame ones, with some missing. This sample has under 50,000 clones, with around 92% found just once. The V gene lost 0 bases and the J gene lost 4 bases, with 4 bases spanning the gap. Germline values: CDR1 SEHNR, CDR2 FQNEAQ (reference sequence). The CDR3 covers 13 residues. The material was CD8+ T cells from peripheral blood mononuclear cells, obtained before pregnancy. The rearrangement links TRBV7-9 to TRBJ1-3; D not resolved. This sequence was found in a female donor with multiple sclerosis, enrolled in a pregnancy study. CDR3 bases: TGTGCCAGCAGCTTAGCGGCAGGAAACACCATATATTTT. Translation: CASSLAAGNTIYF.